This is a list of T cell receptor beta chains from one sample in a study of cytomegalovirus exposure and HLA in healthy donors. Here immunoSEQ multiplex PCR was the method, and the copy in TCRdb shows in-frame clones only, minus some. The sample contains about 200,000 clones, more than 70% of which appear only once. Sequencing was performed on PBMCs. The receptors come from a woman aged 40 to 50 in good health and CMV-seronegative. CDR3s include the opening cysteine and the closing phenylalanine or tryptophan. Fields, in order: V gene, D gene, J gene, clone size, CDR3 DNA, CDR3 protein. A D gene is named only where the DNA matches it firmly. Part of the rows lack a size; the others show once, few, many or a class for expanded clones.

V: TRBV19
D: .
J: TRBJ2-5
size: once
DNA: TGTGCCAGTAGTATATTGGGCGCCGATGGAGAGACCCAGTACTTC
CDR3: CASSILGADGETQYF

V: TRBV12-5
D: .
J: TRBJ2-6
size: .
DNA: TGTGCTAGTGGTCCTTCTGGGGCCAACGTCCTGACTTTC
CDR3: CASGPSGANVLTF

V: TRBV18
D: TRBD1
J: TRBJ1-1
size: .
DNA: TGTGCCAGCTCACCACCGGGACAGGGTGGGAACACTGAAGCTTTCTTT
CDR3: CASSPPGQGGNTEAFF

V: TRBV5-1
D: .
J: TRBJ2-5
size: .
DNA: TGCGCCAGCAGCCCGAAAGAGCGGTTCGGGCGGAAGACCCAGTACTTC
CDR3: CASSPKERFGRKTQYF

V: TRBV30
D: .
J: TRBJ2-7
size: .
DNA: TGTGCCTGGAGTGGAACGCTCCCGGTCTACGAGCAGTACTTC
CDR3: CAWSGTLPVYEQYF

V: TRBV15
D: TRBD2
J: TRBJ2-1
size: .
DNA: TGTGCCACCAGCGGACTAGCGGTTACTGAGCAGTTCTTC
CDR3: CATSGLAVTEQFF

V: TRBV10-3
D: .
J: TRBJ2-1
size: .
DNA: TGTGCCATCAGTGACTCCCAGGGGAGGGCCGGGAATGAGCAGTTCTTC
CDR3: CAISDSQGRAGNEQFF

V: TRBV19
D: .
J: TRBJ1-3
size: .
DNA: TGTGCCAGTAGCCGACGACAAATTCGGGGAAACACCATATATTTT
CDR3: CASSRRQIRGNTIYF

V: TRBV15
D: .
J: TRBJ2-2
size: .
DNA: TGTGCCACCAGTGAGGGAGTAACCGGGGAGCTGTTTTTT
CDR3: CATSEGVTGELFF

V: TRBV10-3
D: .
J: TRBJ1-1
size: .
DNA: TGTGCCATCAGGGACAGGAACACTGAAGCTTTCTTT
CDR3: CAIRDRNTEAFF

V: TRBV5-4
D: .
J: TRBJ2-1
size: .
DNA: TGTGCCAGCAGCCAAAAACAGACGTACAATGAGCAGTTCTTC
CDR3: CASSQKQTYNEQFF

V: TRBV7-8
D: TRBD1
J: TRBJ1-5
size: once
DNA: TGTGCCAGCAGTTCCTACAATCCGACAGGGGGGACATCTCGGCCCCAGCATTTT
CDR3: CASSSYNPTGGTSRPQHF

V: TRBV7-3
D: TRBD1
J: TRBJ2-3
size: .
DNA: TGTGCCAGCAGCTTAGGGACAGGGAGGGGCACAGATACGCAGTATTTT
CDR3: CASSLGTGRGTDTQYF

V: TRBV21-1
D: .
J: TRBJ2-3
size: .
DNA: TGTGCCAGCAGCAGAGAAGGTAGCGGCACAGATACGCAGTATTTT
CDR3: CASSREGSGTDTQYF

V: TRBV7-9
D: .
J: TRBJ2-1
size: .
DNA: TGTGCCAGCAGCTTAGTTGGGACACCTACCACCTACAATGAGCAGTTCTTC
CDR3: CASSLVGTPTTYNEQFF